These T cell receptor beta chains were read from a single sample in a study of blood T cell repertoires in COVID-19. Sequenced by immunoSEQ multiplex PCR; TCRdb stores in-frame clones only, minus some. The sample has about 35,000 clones, nearly 80% seen once; the top ten hold just over 35%. The sequencing sample was made of peripheral blood. All receptors derive from a man at least 80 years old with acute or convalescent COVID-19. Each CDR3 is given with its conserved first and last residue. The D gene is left open where the match is weak. Clone size, where shown, is once, few, many, or a class for clones that have expanded.

j_call: TRBJ2-7
v_call: TRBV6-2/TRBV6-3
clone_size: .
d_call: TRBD2
cdr3_aa: CASSFLRGLAGLSSYEQYF
cdr3_nt: TGTGCCAGCAGTTTTCTCCGGGGACTAGCGGGACTCTCCTCCTACGAGCAGTACTTC

j_call: TRBJ2-3
v_call: TRBV18
clone_size: .
d_call: .
cdr3_aa: CASSPRVSGGSTDTQYF
cdr3_nt: TGTGCCAGCTCACCACGGGTTTCTGGCGGGAGCACAGATACGCAGTATTTT

j_call: TRBJ2-5
v_call: TRBV19
clone_size: .
d_call: TRBD2
cdr3_aa: CASSVPVKRGGQETQYF
cdr3_nt: TGTGCCAGTAGTGTTCCCGTGAAGCGGGGGGGCCAGGAGACCCAGTACTTC

j_call: TRBJ2-3
v_call: TRBV27
clone_size: .
d_call: TRBD2
cdr3_aa: CASSFVAGGSDTQYF
cdr3_nt: TGTGCCAGCAGTTTTGTAGCGGGGGGGTCAGATACGCAGTATTTT

j_call: TRBJ1-6
v_call: TRBV4-2
clone_size: .
d_call: .
cdr3_aa: CASSQDPQGTGLNSPLHF
cdr3_nt: TGTGCCAGCAGCCAAGATCCACAGGGTACGGGGCTTAATTCACCCCTCCACTTT

j_call: TRBJ2-7
v_call: TRBV5-6
clone_size: .
d_call: TRBD2
cdr3_aa: CASKSRRTSGSYEQYF
cdr3_nt: TGTGCCAGCAAATCCCGAAGGACTAGCGGCAGCTACGAGCAGTACTTC

j_call: TRBJ1-2
v_call: TRBV7-2
clone_size: .
d_call: TRBD1
cdr3_aa: CASSRRDRGYGYTF
cdr3_nt: TGTGCCAGCAGCCGTCGGGACAGGGGATATGGCTACACCTTC

j_call: TRBJ1-3
v_call: TRBV11-1
clone_size: .
d_call: .
cdr3_aa: CASSLAISGNTIYF
cdr3_nt: TGTGCCAGCAGCTTAGCCATCTCTGGAAACACCATATATTTT

j_call: TRBJ1-6
v_call: TRBV6-5
clone_size: once
d_call: .
cdr3_aa: CASSYGEHSPLHF
cdr3_nt: TGTGCCAGCAGTTACGGGGAGCATTCACCCCTCCACTTT

j_call: TRBJ2-3
v_call: TRBV11-2
clone_size: .
d_call: .
cdr3_aa: CASSLIGDTDTQYF
cdr3_nt: TGTGCCAGCAGCTTAATCGGAGATACAGATACGCAGTATTTT

j_call: TRBJ2-1
v_call: TRBV2
clone_size: .
d_call: .
cdr3_aa: CASSDGDFGGRDEQFF
cdr3_nt: TGTGCCAGCAGTGATGGGGACTTCGGGGGAAGAGATGAGCAGTTCTTC

j_call: TRBJ1-1
v_call: TRBV19
clone_size: .
d_call: .
cdr3_aa: CASMIYMNTEAFF
cdr3_nt: TGTGCCAGTATGATATACATGAACACTGAAGCTTTCTTT

j_call: TRBJ2-3
v_call: TRBV6-6
clone_size: .
d_call: TRBD2
cdr3_aa: CASHLAGITDTQYF
cdr3_nt: TGTGCCAGCCATCTAGCGGGGATCACAGATACGCAGTATTTT

j_call: TRBJ1-2
v_call: TRBV11-3
clone_size: .
d_call: TRBD1
cdr3_aa: CASSPGGEDYGYTF
cdr3_nt: TGTGCCAGCAGCCCAGGGGGAGAGGACTATGGCTACACCTTC

j_call: TRBJ1-1
v_call: TRBV4-2
clone_size: .
d_call: .
cdr3_aa: CASSQDKALTGQAFF
cdr3_nt: TGTGCCAGCAGCCAAGACAAAGCATTAACAGGGCAAGCTTTCTTT

j_call: TRBJ1-2
v_call: TRBV30
clone_size: .
d_call: TRBD1
cdr3_aa: CAWRQTGPGGYTF
cdr3_nt: TGTGCCTGGAGGCAGACAGGGCCGGGTGGCTACACCTTC

j_call: TRBJ2-5
v_call: TRBV6-6
clone_size: .
d_call: .
cdr3_aa: CASSYSGQLQETQYF
cdr3_nt: TGTGCCAGCAGTTATTCGGGACAACTACAAGAGACCCAGTACTTC

j_call: TRBJ2-2
v_call: TRBV29-1
clone_size: .
d_call: .
cdr3_aa: CSVGLQGLAGELFF
cdr3_nt: TGCAGCGTTGGGCTACAGGGTTTGGCCGGGGAGCTGTTTTTT

j_call: TRBJ2-3
v_call: TRBV2
clone_size: .
d_call: .
cdr3_aa: CASREGPGSTDTQYF
cdr3_nt: TGTGCCAGCAGAGAAGGGCCAGGGAGCACAGATACGCAGTATTTT

j_call: TRBJ1-6
v_call: TRBV18
clone_size: few
d_call: .
cdr3_aa: CASSLPPGIGSPLHF
cdr3_nt: TGTGCCAGCTCACTGCCTCCGGGGATCGGTTCACCCCTCCACTTT